This TCR beta chain derives from a study of blood T cell repertoires in COVID-19. Repertoires were generated with immunoSEQ multiplex PCR, while TCRdb's copy carries only in-frame clones and drops some. The sample lists 260,000 or so clones; around 83% were seen once. Trimming took off 5 bases at V and 6 bases at J, with 17 bases between the two ends. Germline V gives CDR1 MNHEY, CDR2 SVGEGT. The CDR3 is 15 amino acids. The origin of this receptor is an elderly man with acute or convalescent COVID-19. The V gene is TRBV6-2 or TRBV6-3, the J gene TRBJ1-5; D might be TRBD1 (6 bases). The sample was peripheral blood. In nucleotides, the CDR3 is TGTGCCAGCAGTACCTTTCAGGGGCGCGGTCAGCCCCAGCATTTT. Its protein product is CASSTFQGRGQPQHF.